These 9 T cell receptor beta chains were all obtained from the same sample, sequenced in a study of T cell responses to AZD1222 COVID-19 vaccine. Using immunoSEQ multiplex PCR, the repertoire was profiled, and TCRdb retains in-frame clones only, with some absent. This sample has roughly 150,000 clones, with 89% found just once. This material consisted of peripheral blood, taken on day 0 of AZD1222 vaccination. All receptors derive from an adult in good health.

The sample holds a few counts of this clone. The chain has TRBV6-6 and TRBJ2-5; D is uncertain. This CDR3 region has 9 residues. Germline CDR1 reads MNHNY; CDR2 reads SVGAGI (reference sequence). V dropped 10 bases and J dropped 4 bases, with 4 bases sitting between them. CDR3 residues: CATGETQYF. Here the CDR3 DNA reads TGTGCCACCGGAGAGACCCAGTACTTC.

The genes are TRBV15 and TRBJ2-7, with TRBD2 matching 9 bases. The V gene's germline CDR1 is LNHNV and CDR2 YYDKDF (reference sequence). The CDR3 sequence is 15 residues long. The V gene end was trimmed by 5 bases and the J gene end by 2 bases; junction bases not matched to a gene: 7. CDR3 protein: CATSGGGGIAYEQYF. CDR3 DNA sequence: TGTGCCACCAGCGGCGGGGGGGGAATCGCCTACGAGCAGTACTTC. The variable domain in full, with the rest retrieved from reference TRBV15 and TRBJ2-7, is DAMVIQNPRYQVTQFGKPVTLSCSQTLNHNVMYWYQQKSSQAPKLLFHYYDKDFNNEADTPDNFQSRRPNTSFCFLDIRSPGLGDTAMYLCATSGGGGIAYEQYFGPGTRLTVT.

This chain links TRBV5-5 with TRBJ1-1; D remains ambiguous. This CDR3 contains 14 residues. CDR1 and CDR2 (germline): SGHKS, YYEKEE (reference sequence). With 2 bases removed from V and 5 bases from J, the gap between germline ends came to 13 bases. As DNA, the CDR3 is TGTGCCAGCAGCTTAACAAGGATAGGGACTGAAGCTTTCTTT. It yields the protein CASSLTRIGTEAFF.

The CDR3: CASSRDSYNEQFF. The CDR3, as DNA: TGTGCCAGCAGCAGGGACTCCTACAATGAGCAGTTCTTC. The V and J genes are TRBV21-1 and TRBJ2-1. TRBV21-1 is noted as a pseudogene. The CDR3 spans 13 residues.

A remark on this clone: One end of the junction does not line up with germline, which may come from a read error. This chain uses TRBV29-1 with TRBJ1-2, with a weak D call TRBD1 (5 bases). This CDR3 has 16 residues. The germline CDR1 and CDR2 sequences are SQVTM and ANQGSEA. The CDR3 protein is CSVEDHPQGPKYGYTF. CDR3 bases: TGCAGCGTTGAAGACCACCCGCAGGGACCTAAGTATGGCTACACCTTC.

This clone was detected once. The rearrangement uses TRBV6-5 and TRBJ1-5; 10 positions agree with TRBD1. J was trimmed by 3 bases and V by 4 bases; bases with no gene match: 6. Germline values: CDR1 MNHEY, CDR2 SVGAGI. This CDR3 spans 16 amino acids. The CDR3 DNA is TGTGCCAGCAGTTTCCCGACAGGGGGCATCAATCAGCCCCAGCATTTT. Amino acids: CASSFPTGGINQPQHF.

This chain joins TRBV10-3 and TRBJ2-1, with 7 positions matching TRBD1. The CDR3 sequence is 18 residues long. The V and J ends lost 6 bases and 5 bases, in that order; junction bases with no gene match: 19. Germline V gene data show CDR1 as ENHRY and CDR2 as SYGVKD. The CDR3 DNA reads as TGTGCCATCAGGAAAAATCGACGGACAGGAAGGGGTCACAATGAGCAGTTCTTC. Amino acids: CAIRKNRRTGRGHNEQFF.

The rearrangement links TRBV14 to TRBJ1-2; perhaps TRBD1 as D (5 bases). Trimming stripped 2 bases from V and 3 bases from J, with 10 bases between. Germline CDR1 and CDR2: SGHDN and FVKESK. The length of the CDR3 is 14 residues. The chain's CDR3 is CASSQHTGHYGYTF. The CDR3 nucleotides read TGTGCCAGCAGCCAACACACAGGCCACTATGGCTACACCTTC.

The gene calls are TRBV4-2 and TRBJ1-4; D gene unclear. The CDR3 is 12 residues long. V was shortened by 1 base and J by 7 bases, with 4 bases between the two germline ends. Germline V gene sequence: CDR1 LGHNA, CDR2 YNFKEQ. The CDR3 loop reads CASSQGGEKLFF. As DNA, the CDR3 is TGTGCCAGCAGCCAAGGTGGTGAAAAACTGTTTTTT.